The TCR beta chain under discussion was sequenced for a study of T cells expressing NK-cell markers. Across the whole study: All TCR beta repertoires analysed originated from sorted CD3+CD56+NKG2C+, CD3+CD56+NKG2C- and CD3+CD56-NKG2C+ T cells.

The CDR3 totals 13 residues. Germline CDR1 is LNHNV and CDR2 is YYDKDF (reference sequence). TCRdb processed the 5' RACE reads again and assigns one entry to each CDR3 protein, with no DNA. This sample's table has about 460,000 distinct CDR3 sequences. The V and J genes are TRBV15 and TRBJ2-1. This TCR was recovered from a woman between 50 and 59 years old in good health. Sequenced sample: blood T cells: a sorted CD56 or NKG2C T cell subset, CD4+ or CD8+ T cells, or bulk PBMC T cells (not recorded which). CDR3: CATSRTVYNEQFF.